This T cell receptor beta chain comes out of a study of T-cell memory formation after mild COVID-19. Turning to the study itself: Clustering of TCRs was largely donor specific.

5'RACE, which relied on constant-segment primers, yielded TCR alpha and TCR beta cDNA libraries carrying sample barcodes and UMIs. TCRdb re-analysed the 5' RACE reads in MiXCR, keeping a single row per CDR3 protein. Of 200,000 or so distinct CDR3 sequences listed, 16% are singletons. V was shortened by 1 base and J by 6 bases, with 7 bases between the two germline ends. This CDR3 region has 12 residues. CDR1 and CDR2 from the germline V gene are SGHRS and YFSETQ. Overall study results and limits: The main location of contracting CD4+ clones was CM and EM, and that of contracting CD8+ clones was EMRA.

Remarks on this clonotype: Antigen: not known.

This sequence joins TRBV5-1 and TRBJ1-2; no reliable D call. The sequence derives from an adult woman who had mild COVID-19 (a few samples of this study predate the infection). Cell type and time point are not known. The specimen was PBMCs or a T cell subset sorted from them (not recorded which). The CDR3 DNA reads TGCGCCAGCAGCTTGTTAAGGGATGGCTACACCTTC. Its protein is CASSLLRDGYTF.